One sample yielded the 15 T cell receptor beta chains listed below, sequenced in a study of shared clonotypes between healthy human individuals (TCRdb year 2020). The library relied on the immunoSEQ multiplex PCR assay. TCRdb carries this immuneACCESS record with in-frame sequences only. Its versions omit some clonotypes, under half of them owing to an unresolved V gene in the studies checked, with the rest unexplained. Here the sample has about 2.4 million clones; 90% to 95% occur a single time. The ten largest clones add up to approximately 0.37% of the sample. Sample: naive CD4+ T cells from PBMCs. Sample cell subset or site, as interpreted from the label and publication: CD45RA+ positively selected. The receptors here all came from a man aged 18 to 30 in good health. Some clones in this sample may be carry-over from other donors' samples.

This chain connects TRBV5-1 to TRBJ2-7, with a weak D call TRBD1 (6 bases). V was clipped by 4 bases and J by 7 bases, with 15 bases between them. Germline lookup yields CDR1 SGHRS and CDR2 YFSETQ. This CDR3 comprises 13 residues. CDR3 DNA sequence: TGCGCCAGCAGCGGACAGCTTGTAGGGGAGCAGTACTTC. Encoded protein: CASSGQLVGEQYF.

V usage is TRBV9 and J usage is TRBJ2-2, with TRBD2 matching over 13 bases. The CDR3 sequence is 19 residues long. Germline V gene sequence: CDR1 SGDLS, CDR2 YYNGEE. V gave up 4 bases and J gave up 4 bases; unmatched junction bases: 13. The CDR3 nucleotides are TGTGCCAGCAGCCAAGTCCCGGGACTAGCGGGAAGGTCCACCGGGGAGCTGTTTTTT. Translating gives CASSQVPGLAGRSTGELFF.

In this sample, this clone turned up once. The CDR3 bases are TGTGCCTGGAGACTAGCGGGAGGAGGGGAGACCCAGTACTTC. It yields the protein CAWRLAGGGETQYF. The chain combines TRBV30 with TRBJ2-5, with 12 bases matching TRBD2. Germline V CDR1 and CDR2: GTSNPN, SVGIG (reference sequence). The CDR3 extends over 14 amino acids. V was pared by 3 bases and J by 5 bases, with 4 bases of the junction left unmatched.

The chain links TRBV6-6 to TRBJ2-3; D is unresolved. The CDR3 spans 14 residues. Germline CDR1 reads MNHNY; CDR2 reads SVGAGI (reference sequence). Trimming removed 7 bases at V and 0 bases at J, with 11 bases between. The CDR3 protein is CASTRFPSTDTQYF. DNA for the CDR3: TGTGCCAGCACACGGTTTCCTAGCACAGATACGCAGTATTTT.

The chain uses TRBV29-1 and TRBJ2-7, with D perhaps matching TRBD1 (5 bases). This CDR3 is built from 11 residues. Per the germline V gene, CDR1 is SQVTM and CDR2 is ANQGSEA. V lost 4 bases, J lost 5 bases, and 9 bases lay in between. Here the CDR3 reads CSVGEGDEQYF. The CDR3 DNA follows: TGCAGCGTTGGGGAAGGGGACGAGCAGTACTTC.

The V and J genes are TRBV18 and TRBJ1-1; TRBD1 aligns across 8 bases. Germline lookup yields CDR1 KGHSH and CDR2 LQKENI. Losses at the gene ends were 1 base for V and 0 bases for J; bases not matched to a gene: 4. The CDR3 sequence is 16 residues long. CDR3 sequence: CASSPQGTGLNTEAFF. In DNA, the CDR3 is TGTGCCAGCTCACCACAGGGGACAGGACTGAACACTGAAGCTTTCTTT.

This sequence joins TRBV21-1 and TRBJ2-1; whether TRBD2, the table's D call, matches the DNA was not checked. TRBV21-1 is shown as a pseudogene. CDR3 length: 16 residues. CDR3: CASSKAELADYNEQFF. The CDR3, as DNA: TGTGCCAGCAGCAAAGCGGAACTAGCGGACTACAATGAGCAGTTCTTC.

There are a few counts of this clone. V usage is TRBV19 and J usage is TRBJ2-2, with 8 bases aligning to TRBD2. This CDR3 contains 15 residues. V shed 3 bases, J shed 5 bases, and the junction held 5 bases outside the gene matches. CDR1 is LNHDA, CDR2 SQIVND, per germline (reference sequence). The CDR3 reads CASSMTERETGELFF. For the CDR3, the DNA is TGTGCCAGTAGTATGACTGAGCGGGAGACCGGGGAGCTGTTTTTT.

The chain uses TRBV12-5 and TRBJ2-1; 15 bases fit TRBD2. CDR3 length: 18 amino acids. The V segment lost 6 bases and the J segment 0 bases; nucleotides outside the gene matches: 6. Germline CDR1 LGHNT, CDR2 FRNRAP. The CDR3 region has the DNA TGTGCTAGTGGATCCGGGACTAGCGGGGGGAGCTCCTACAATGAGCAGTTCTTC. Its protein is CASGSGTSGGSSYNEQFF.

V gene TRBV7-9 combines with J gene TRBJ2-1, with D possibly matching TRBD1 (5 bases). CDR1 is SEHNR, CDR2 FQNEAQ, per germline (reference sequence). Deletions cut 3 bases from V and 12 bases from J, with 12 bases between. The CDR3 is made up of 12 amino acids. Here the CDR3 reads CASSFSQGGQFF. The CDR3 DNA sequence: TGTGCCAGCAGCTTCAGCCAGGGCGGGCAGTTCTTC.

This clone was recorded once. This chain joins TRBV7-3 and TRBJ1-3; D gene ambiguous. Germline V CDR1 and CDR2: SGHTA, FQGTGA. V gave up 4 bases and J gave up 4 bases, with 11 bases separating them. The CDR3 runs 14 residues. CDR3 bases: TGTGCCAGCAGCTCCGGGGTCTCGGGAAACACCATATATTTT. Residues: CASSSGVSGNTIYF.

The gene calls are TRBV5-1 and TRBJ2-3; no firm D call. The CDR3 has 15 residues. V was pared by 4 bases and J by 0 bases, with 12 bases between. The germline V gene has CDR1 SGHRS and CDR2 YFSETQ. CDR3 coding DNA: TGCGCCAGCAGCAGGGTTGGCGGTAGCACAGATACGCAGTATTTT. It codes for CASSRVGGSTDTQYF.

This chain links TRBV30 with TRBJ2-7; TRBD1 might be the D (6 bases). Per germline, CDR1 GTSNPN and CDR2 SVGIG (reference sequence). The CDR3 is 13 residues long. Trimming removed 0 bases at V and 6 bases at J, with 12 bases between. The CDR3 is CAWSVGGSGEQYF. For the CDR3, the DNA is TGTGCCTGGAGTGTTGGGGGCTCGGGCGAGCAGTACTTC.

CDR3 loop: CASSEWDAKNEQFF. The CDR3 nucleotides read TGTGCCAGCTCCGAGTGGGACGCCAAGAATGAGCAGTTCTTC. The chain carries TRBV18 and TRBJ2-1, with D perhaps being TRBD1 or TRBD2 (5 bases each). Germline V CDR1 and CDR2: KGHSH, LQKENI. V was cut by 6 bases and J by 7 bases, with 16 bases left in between. The CDR3 is 14 residues long.

The genes are TRBV9 and TRBJ2-7; 8 bases are shared with TRBD2. There are 14 residues in the CDR3. V shed 4 bases and J 4 bases; nucleotides not matched to a gene: 7. CDR1 is SGDLS and CDR2 is YYNGEE in the germline V gene. For the CDR3, the DNA is TGTGCCAGCAGCCCCCATACTAGCGGATACGAGCAGTACTTC. Translation: CASSPHTSGYEQYF. Based on the CDR3 plus reference TRBV9 and TRBJ2-7, the full variable domain is DSGVTQTPKHLITATGQRVTLRCSPRSGDLSVYWYQQSLDQGLQFLIQYYNGEERAKGNILERFSAQQFPDLHSELNLSSLELGDSALYFCASSPHTSGYEQYFGPGTRLTVT.